This TCR beta chain stems from a study of shared clonotypes between healthy human individuals. In this sample, this clone turned up a few times. The protocol was immunoSEQ multiplex PCR, while the TCRdb copy is restricted to in-frame clones and leaves out a portion. The table shows approximately 1,000,000 clones, with approximately 80% occurring only once. This receptor was taken from a man between 18 and 29 years old in good health. Some clones in this sample may be carry-over from other donors' samples. The sample consisted of memory CD4+ T cells from PBMCs. The subset was: CD45RA-negative fraction.

The CDR3 sequence is CASSRGDSYNEQFF. CDR3 nucleotide sequence: TGTGCCAGCAGCCGTGGGGACTCCTACAATGAGCAGTTCTTC. V gene TRBV7-9 combines with J gene TRBJ2-1; D not resolved. Trimming removed 5 bases from V and 0 bases from J, with 8 bases in between. This CDR3 contains 14 residues. Germline V gene lookup returns CDR1 SEHNR and CDR2 FQNEAQ (reference sequence).